A single sample gave rise to the 7 T cell receptor beta chains below, sequenced in a study of prognosis after radiotherapy for stage I lung cancer. Two rounds of multiplex PCR amplified TCR beta CDR3 from genomic DNA. Gene-specific TRBV and TRBJ primers were used in PCR round one. TCRdb analysed the multiplex PCR reads with MiXCR anew, one entry per CDR3 protein. The data show around 16,000 distinct CDR3 sequences, about 46% seen once. The input for sequencing was PBMCs, taken before or after stereotactic body radiation therapy (not recorded which). These receptors were obtained from a donor aged 50 or older with non-small cell lung cancer.

The chain employs TRBV5-6 and TRBJ2-3; 7 nucleotides align to TRBD2. The CDR3 contains 14 residues. The germline CDR1 and CDR2 sequences are SGHDT and YYEEEE. V shed 4 bases and J 6 bases; nucleotides not matched to a gene: 8. CDR3 coding DNA: TGTGCCAGCAGCCTCAGCGGGATGGGTGATACGCAGTATTTT. Translating it yields CASSLSGMGDTQYF.

This clonotype is classed as medium-sized (0.01 to 0.1%). The gene calls are TRBV6-1 and TRBJ1-2; D gene unclear. Germline loops: CDR1 MNHNS, CDR2 SASEGT. V was shortened by 7 bases and J by 2 bases, with 14 bases between the two germline ends. CDR3 length: 14 amino acids. Here the CDR3 reads CASTENSENYGYTF. Here the CDR3 DNA reads TGTGCCAGCACCGAGAACAGCGAGAACTATGGCTACACCTTC.

This clonotype has more than one count but fewer than ten. The chain has TRBV24-1 and TRBJ2-6; D could derive from TRBD1 or TRBD2 (5 bases each). The V end was cut by 5 bases, the J end by 2 bases, with 6 bases between. Germline CDR1 reads KGHDR; CDR2 reads SFDVKD. CDR3 length: 14 residues. CDR3 amino acids: CATSGGAGANVLTF. CDR3 bases: TGTGCCACCAGTGGAGGGGCTGGGGCCAACGTCCTGACTTTC.

This clonotype has only a few counts. A read error is possible here, since a much larger clone lies one base away. CDR3: CASSPRCGRETQYF. CDR3 coding DNA: TGTGCCAGCAGTCCCCGGTGTGGGCGAGAGACCCAGTACTTC. The rearrangement links TRBV7-8 to TRBJ2-5, with D uncertain. The CDR3 totals 14 residues. CDR1 is SGHVS, CDR2 FQNEAQ, per germline. Trimming took 6 bases from V and 4 from J, leaving 15 bases between them.

The chain carries TRBV24-1 and TRBJ2-7; 7 nucleotides align to TRBD1. V was clipped by 3 bases and J by 4 bases; unmatched bases: 2. The CDR3 has 13 amino acids. The V gene's germline CDR1 is KGHDR and CDR2 SFDVKD. CDR3 nucleotides: TGTGCCACCAGTGATGAGGACAGGTACGAGCAGTACTTC. It encodes CATSDEDRYEQYF.

This clonotype has ten or more counts. J is TRBJ1-2 and V is TRBV5-6; D might be TRBD1 (6 bases). Trimming cost V 4 bases and J 3 bases, with 10 bases left between them. The germline V gene has CDR1 SGHDT and CDR2 YYEEEE. This CDR3 has 13 residues. The CDR3 nucleotides read TGTGCCAGCAGCCCCGCAGGGGACTATGGCTACACCTTC. Protein sequence: CASSPAGDYGYTF.

This clonotype appeared once. With only one base between it and a far larger clone, this is likely a read error. The CDR3 DNA reads TGCGCCAGCAGTCCTAGGGGGGTCTGCTACGAGCAGTACTTC. As protein: CASSPRGVCYEQYF. V and J are TRBV5-1 and TRBJ1-1; D tentatively fits TRBD1 or TRBD2 (6 bases each). The DNA end is a closer match to TRBJ2-7, so the J assignment may be wrong. CDR1 is SGHRS, CDR2 YFSETQ, per germline. CDR3 length equals 14 residues.